Each of the 5 T cell receptor beta chains below was sequenced from the same sample in a study of cytomegalovirus exposure and HLA in healthy donors (dated by TCRdb to between 2016 and 2019). Library preparation employed the immunoSEQ multiplex PCR assay. Imported from immuneACCESS, the table was reduced by TCRdb to in-frame sequences with V and J called. These copies leave out some clones; in studies compared against another copy, an unresolved V gene accounts for under half, and the cause of the remainder is not known. The sample has over 45,000 clones on record, 80% to 90% of them singletons. The top ten constitute approximately 6.7% of the sample. The specimen was PBMCs. All receptors come from a woman aged 25 to 45 in good health and CMV-seronegative.

The V gene is TRBV7-9, the J gene TRBJ1-2; D is undetermined. V was pared by 0 bases and J by 6 bases, with 11 bases between. Per the germline V gene, CDR1 is SEHNR and CDR2 is FQNEAQ (reference sequence). The CDR3 length is 14 residues. CDR3 sequence reads: CASSLAPEANGYTF. The CDR3 region has the DNA TGTGCCAGCAGCTTAGCCCCCGAAGCCAATGGCTACACCTTC.

The chain recombines TRBV4-2 with TRBJ1-1; maybe TRBD1 (5 bases). Trimming stripped 1 base from V and 5 bases from J, with 17 bases between. The CDR3 contains 16 residues. CDR1 LGHNA and CDR2 YNFKEQ come from the germline V gene. CDR3 protein: CASSQGRPQGGTEAFF. The CDR3 region has the DNA TGTGCCAGCAGCCAAGGTAGGCCCCAGGGCGGAACTGAAGCTTTCTTT.

V is TRBV10-1 and J is TRBJ1-2; TRBD1 might be the D (5 bases). CDR1 WNHNN and CDR2 SYGVQD come from the germline V gene (reference sequence). Trimming stripped 3 bases from V and 3 bases from J, with 8 bases between. The CDR3 is 13 amino acids. The CDR3 loop is CASSDQQDYGYTF. The CDR3 DNA is TGCGCCAGCAGTGACCAACAGGACTATGGCTACACCTTC.

The rearrangement joins TRBV19 to TRBJ2-1; TRBD1 agrees at 8 bases. CDR1 is LNHDA and CDR2 is SQIVND in the germline V gene (reference sequence). The CDR3 is made up of 13 amino acids. Trimming took 3 bases from V and 6 from J; bases not matched to a gene: 1. For the CDR3, the DNA is TGTGCCAGTAGTATGGGGACAGGCAATGAGCAGTTCTTC. Translation: CASSMGTGNEQFF.

This chain uses TRBV6-5 with TRBJ2-1, with D unresolved. CDR1 is MNHEY and CDR2 is SVGAGI in the germline V gene. The CDR3 runs 12 residues. With 8 bases removed from V and 8 bases from J, the gap between germline ends came to 13 bases. CDR3 sequence reads: CASRVAADEQFF. In DNA, the CDR3 is TGTGCCAGCCGAGTTGCGGCGGATGAGCAGTTCTTC.